Each of the 15 T cell receptor beta chains below was sequenced from the same sample in a study of OX40 agonist ivuxolimab in advanced cancers. The assay was immunoSEQ multiplex PCR, and TCRdb's table has in-frame clones only and misses some. The sample records under 85,000 clones, around 87% being singletons. The sequences come from CD4+ or CD8+ T cells sorted from blood, collected in a trial of the OX40 agonist ivuxolimab. Source of these receptors: an adult with an advanced solid tumor such as melanoma, head and neck, liver or kidney cancer.

The rearrangement joins TRBV5-6 to TRBJ2-7, with a weak D call TRBD2 (6 bases). Germline values: CDR1 SGHDT, CDR2 YYEEEE. Trimming took 0 bases from V and 3 from J, leaving 7 bases between them. The CDR3 has 13 amino acids. This CDR3 is CASSLGLGYEQYF. For the CDR3, the DNA is TGTGCCAGCAGCTTGGGACTAGGCTACGAGCAGTACTTC.

The CDR3 DNA reads TGTGCCAGCAGCTTCGTGGGTCTTGGAGCTTTCTTT. It yields the protein CASSFVGLGAFF. V and J are TRBV7-2 and TRBJ1-1; unclear D gene. V gave up 3 bases and J gave up 10 bases, with 12 bases separating them. Germline V gene lookup returns CDR1 SGHTA and CDR2 FQGNSA. The CDR3 consists of 12 residues.

The chain joins TRBV5-1 to TRBJ2-7; a weak D match, TRBD2 (6 bases). The CDR3 sequence is 17 residues long. Germline CDR1 and CDR2: SGHRS and YFSETQ. V gave up 2 bases and J gave up 3 bases, with 21 bases separating them. CDR3 nucleotides: TGCGCCAGCAGCTTTGATTTCCCTTACGGGAGAGGCTACGAGCAGTACTTC. Protein: CASSFDFPYGRGYEQYF.

The gene calls are TRBV10-3 and TRBJ1-1, with D maybe TRBD1 (5 bases). The CDR3 contains 12 residues. Per the germline V gene, CDR1 is ENHRY and CDR2 is SYGVKD. V was clipped by 6 bases and J by 12 bases, with 17 bases between them. CDR3 amino acids: CAISPNQDRTFF. The CDR3 DNA reads as TGTGCCATCAGCCCCAACCAAGACAGAACTTTCTTT.

As regards this clone: Sequence at one end of the junction differs from germline and may be a read error. The chain joins TRBV6-1 to TRBJ1-2; no definite D call. The CDR3 is 13 residues long. The germline V gene has CDR1 MNHNS and CDR2 SASEGT. The CDR3 loop reads CASSLGEVYGYTF. The DNA of the CDR3 is TGTGCCAGCAGTCTGGGAGAGGTCTATGGCTATACCTTC.

The gene calls are TRBV7-9 and TRBJ1-1; D possibly corresponds to TRBD1 (5 bases). V dropped 3 bases and J dropped 6 bases, with 11 bases sitting between them. Germline CDR1 SEHNR, CDR2 FQNEAQ (reference sequence). This CDR3 is built from 13 residues. The CDR3 sequence is CASSFTRDPEAFF. In DNA, the CDR3 is TGTGCCAGCAGCTTCACCAGGGACCCTGAAGCTTTCTTT.

J is TRBJ1-2 and V is TRBV6-1, with D hard to call. Germline assignment: CDR1 MNHNS and CDR2 SASEGT. Trimming stripped 6 bases from V and 3 bases from J, with 11 bases between. The CDR3 sequence is 13 residues long. The CDR3 DNA reads as TGTGCCAGCAGCCGGGAGTTGCACTATGGCTACACCTTC. It is translated as CASSRELHYGYTF.

J is TRBJ1-1 and V is TRBV10-3; maybe TRBD1 (6 bases). This CDR3 spans 14 amino acids. Germline CDR1 is ENHRY and CDR2 is SYGVKD. V lost 3 bases, J lost 2 bases, and 10 bases lay in between. As DNA, the CDR3 is TGTGCCATCAGTGACCGGACAGTCAACACTGAAGCTTTCTTT. It translates to CAISDRTVNTEAFF.

To note about this clone: Its ends do not fully match the called genes, so a read error is possible. This chain connects TRBV11-2 to TRBJ2-1, with TRBD2 matching over 8 bases. In germline, CDR1 is SGHAT, CDR2 FQNNGV. The CDR3 runs to 14 residues. The CDR3 sequence: CASSPQNGRALRIF. In nucleotides, the CDR3 is TGTGCCAGCAGCCCCCAAAACGGGAGGGCCCTCAGGATCTTC.

This clone was detected once. V usage is TRBV30 and J usage is TRBJ2-5; 9 nucleotides agree with TRBD2. The germline V gene has CDR1 GTSNPN and CDR2 SVGIG (reference sequence). This CDR3 has 13 residues. V was clipped by 4 bases and J by 5 bases; unmatched bases: 5. Here the CDR3 DNA reads TGTGCCTGGAACGCGGGGGGGCTGGAGACCCAGTACTTC. Translation: CAWNAGGLETQYF.

This clone was found once. V and J are TRBV10-3 and TRBJ2-7; TRBD2 is a possible D gene (6 bases). Trimming stripped 6 bases from V and 0 bases from J, with 18 bases between. CDR3 length equals 16 residues. Germline V CDR1 and CDR2: ENHRY, SYGVKD. In DNA form, the CDR3 reads TGTGCCATCAGCCAGGGAGGACGGGTTAGCTCCTACGAGCAGTACTTC. Translation: CAISQGGRVSSYEQYF.

The V and J genes are TRBV5-4 and TRBJ2-5, with D perhaps matching TRBD2 (5 bases). Germline assignment: CDR1 SGHNT and CDR2 YYREEE (reference sequence). The CDR3 is made up of 11 amino acids. With 4 bases removed from V and 5 bases from J, the gap between germline ends came to 6 bases. The CDR3 DNA sequence: TGTGCCAGCAGCCGAGGGGAGACCCAGTACTTC. Its protein product is CASSRGETQYF.

This rearrangement joins TRBV19 to TRBJ1-5; D is unresolved. The CDR3 sequence is 15 residues long. Germline V gives CDR1 LNHDA, CDR2 SQIVND (reference sequence). V gave up 7 bases and J gave up 2 bases, with 15 bases separating them. The CDR3 nucleotides read TGTGCCAGTAACATTCAGGACGGACGCAATCAGCCCCAGCATTTT. This gives the protein CASNIQDGRNQPQHF.

This clone was detected a few times. The J gene is TRBJ1-6, the V gene TRBV2, with 11 nucleotides matching TRBD1. The germline V gene encodes CDR1 SNHLY and CDR2 FYNNEI. The CDR3 loop spans 17 amino acids. V lost 4 bases to trimming and J lost 5 bases; unmatched junction nucleotides: 7. The CDR3 DNA sequence: TGTGCCAGCAGTGCCGCGAGGACAGGGGGCAATAATTCACCCCTCCACTTT. This translates into CASSAARTGGNNSPLHF.

This sequence joins TRBV4-1 and TRBJ1-1; no firm D call. V was clipped by 4 bases and J by 1 base, with 13 bases between them. The CDR3 loop spans 15 amino acids. Germline assignment: CDR1 MGHRA and CDR2 YSYEKL. CDR3 sequence: CASSRGREGNTEAFF. CDR3 DNA: TGCGCCAGCAGCCGAGGACGGGAGGGGAACACTGAAGCTTTCTTT.